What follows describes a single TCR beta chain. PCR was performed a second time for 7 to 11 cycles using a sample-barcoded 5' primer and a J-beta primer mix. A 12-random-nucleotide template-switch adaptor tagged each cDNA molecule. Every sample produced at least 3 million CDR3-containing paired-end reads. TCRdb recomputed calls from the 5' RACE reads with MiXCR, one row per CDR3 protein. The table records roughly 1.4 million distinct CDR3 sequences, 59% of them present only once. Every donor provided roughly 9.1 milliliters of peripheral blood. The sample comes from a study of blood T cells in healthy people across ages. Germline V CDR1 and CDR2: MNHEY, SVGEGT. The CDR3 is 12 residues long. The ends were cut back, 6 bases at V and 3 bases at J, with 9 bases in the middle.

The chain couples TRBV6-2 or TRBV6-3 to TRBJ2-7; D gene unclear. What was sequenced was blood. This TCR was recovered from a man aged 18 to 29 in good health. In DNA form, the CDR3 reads TGTGCCAGCAGCAATCGCAACTACGAGCAGTACTTC. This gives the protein CASSNRNYEQYF.